This TCR beta chain was sequenced during a study of PD-L1 blockade in urothelial cancer. Study at large: Prior chemotherapy regimens per patient numbered 0 to 3.

Findings and limits, study-wide: Patients who had durable benefit saw their tumor-associated blood clones expand more at 3 weeks.

This clone was observed many times. The antigen is undetermined. Time point: pretreatment peripheral blood. The table came from immunoSEQ multiplex PCR; TCRdb's copy has only in-frame clones and leaves some out. The repertoire includes more than 55,000 clones, 75% to 90% of them detected once, and roughly 1.5% sits in the top ten. The CDR3 spans 13 residues. Trimming took 4 bases from V and 3 from J, leaving 9 bases between them. The germline V gene encodes CDR1 LGHNA and CDR2 YSLEER. The source material was PBMCs, sampled around atezolizumab (anti-PD-L1) treatment. The rearrangement joins TRBV4-3 to TRBJ2-5; D remains ambiguous. The TCR was taken from a man in his 70s with urothelial cancer. The CDR3 sequence is CASSLTREETQYF. Written as DNA, the CDR3 is TGCGCCAGCAGCCTCACTCGGGAAGAGACCCAGTACTTC.